This TCR beta chain was documented in a study of cytomegalovirus exposure and HLA in healthy donors (dated by TCRdb to 2017 to 2019). Regarding the complete study: An earlier analysis of some 500 of the donors reported approximately 270 Gb of sequence data and 117 million unique TCR beta sequences from about 179 million T cells. An early release covering 500 to 750 HLA-typed donors comprised approximately 300 gigabases of sequencing data and 85 million to 100 million unique TCR sequences. Of the roughly 430 genotyped donors, 81% fell in the genetic ancestry cluster associated with self-reported Caucasian donors. The aim of the study was to test whether cataloging public T cell receptors could identify signatures of past pathogen exposure. Using immunosequencing, the study profiled T cell repertoires from 666 subjects and related those repertoires to cytomegalovirus serostatus. A separate validation cohort of 100 to 150 different subjects was used in addition to the roughly 670-subject first cohort. The study combined high-throughput TCR immunosequencing, statistical association of individual TCRs with disease status, and machine learning to predict cytomegalovirus infection status. A later analysis re-analyzed previously published TCR beta repertoires from about 600 donors and added high-resolution HLA genotyping to study TCR occurrence patterns. Rather than drawing on any new phenotypic data, the later analysis identified candidate immune exposures from TCR beta sequences and the way those sequences occurred across donors. To decide whether each TCR beta V gene segment behaved as functional or pseudogenic, an earlier analysis of some 600 of the donors relied on high-throughput TCR beta sequencing. Alongside the repertoire data, information on donor age, sex, ethnicity and CMV serostatus was compiled. Genome-wide SNP genotypes for about 65% of the roughly 670 donors were used in a later genetic analysis, which treated that subset as a discovery cohort. All discovery cohort repertoires had been generated using a single sequencing platform. HLA typing included class I and class II loci at four-digit resolution. The number of donors typed differed by locus, with roughly 629-640 for A, B, C, DRB1 and DQB1, roughly 550 for DQA1, nearly 610 for DPA1, and over 400 for DPB1. Because of strong linkage in the cohort, 5 or 6 DR-DQ haplotypes were treated as single units for association and clustering. On average, over 200,000 unique TCR beta nucleotide sequences were sequenced per donor among 398 genotyped donors of the cohort, with around 19% of those sequences being non-productive.

Worth noting for this clone: The clone's antigen remains unknown. The sample holds no much larger clone one base away, and base qualities are not on file.

What the research found in general, with its limitations: Compared with the roughly 670-donor mean, donors in an Asian-associated ancestry cluster had fewer N-insertions in productive TCRs, according to a later genetic analysis. This cohort had only TCR beta chains sequenced, and the lack of alpha or paired-chain data limited which features could be detected. Because counts were too low, about 17 rarely observed V segments, including chromosome 9 orphons, were excluded from the earlier analysis of 587 of the donors. A further reported finding was that TCR beta sequences accurately predicted the HLA-A and HLA-B alleles for most subjects in the first cohort. CMV serostatus was the only immune exposure information available for the cohort. A later genetic analysis associated a missense DCLRE1C variant with V-gene and J-gene trimming of TCR beta chains, and an independent cohort replicated the association. Several of the top co-occurrence clusters appeared to be linked to parvovirus B19, influenza, CMV and Epstein-Barr virus, according to a later analysis. Compared with equally common non-associated chains, HLA-associated TCR beta chains in a later analysis were more clonally expanded and had lower generation probabilities. The classifier was reported to diagnose cytomegalovirus status with high specificity and sensitivity in both the original cohort and the validation cohort. Broadly in line with IMGT annotations, most TCR beta V segments showed up in productive rearrangements about 87% or about 30% of the time in an earlier analysis of 450 to 750 of the donors. Most CMV-associated TCR beta chains appeared to be HLA-restricted in a later analysis, and the HLA associations seemed to be driven largely by CMV exposure. Roughly uniform sequencing depth across donors was assumed in presence/absence analyses, although this assumption may not hold. It was suggested by the authors that the approach could potentially be generalized to other disease states and immunological phenotypes. In a later analysis, some 17,000 TCR beta sequences were associated with specific HLA alleles at a false discovery rate of 0.05. When HLA alleles, especially DR and DQ, strongly co-occurred, TCR associations were difficult to assign to individual alleles. Some IMGT-functional V segments, including TRBV6-2 and TRBV6-3, could not be told apart with the 87-base-pair reads, so those segments were excluded. HLA typing was unavailable for some donors at each locus, so association tests used only the typed subset. A cluster of highly shared sequence variants was judged likely to represent a technical artifact of the sequencing pipeline. According to a later analysis, TCR association rates differed among HLA loci, with DRB1 alleles showing the most associated TCRs and HLA-C alleles showing the fewest. Correlated functional status among segregating V segments might reflect linkage disequilibrium, but an unknown experimental factor could not be ruled out. In vitro tests confirmed that a few of the cytomegalovirus-associated TCR beta chains recognize cytomegalovirus antigens. A total of roughly 160 TCR beta chains were listed by the study as associated with cytomegalovirus. While some public TCRs were present in many individuals, most TCR sequences turned up only very rarely across donors.

The cohort comprised some 700 healthy bone marrow donors. At the time of sampling, all cohort members were nominally healthy, though unrecorded immune exposures were likely present. The donor was CMV seropositive and belonged to the group of about 290 seropositive cohort members. Each donor provided a peripheral blood sample, and peripheral blood mononuclear cells were used for TCR beta sequencing. Genomic DNA was extracted from the blood cell samples with the Qiagen DNeasy Blood Extraction Kit. The CDR3 runs 16 residues from the cysteine to the phenylalanine. This entry keeps only the CDR3 DNA: 48 bases, framed from base 1. The germline V gene specifies SGHVS as CDR1 and FQNEAQ as CDR2. V and J lose 5 bases and 0 bases, and a span of 11 bases separates them. Receptors were amplified or captured by the immunoSEQ multiplex PCR assay. The multiplex PCR relied on a mix of 60 forward primers for TCR Vbeta segments and 13 reverse primers for TCR Jbeta segments. Amplification of the CDR3 region of rearranged TCR beta genes was performed with a multiplex PCR assay on genomic DNA. The amplified TCR beta libraries were sequenced on the Illumina HiSeq System as 87-base-pair reads. Processing in the source paper ran as follows. A later analysis counted about 80 million unique TCR beta chains across the 666 repertoires, and roughly 9.9 million of these chains were shared by at least two donors. Raw reads were error-corrected and collapsed into unique sequences with a nearest-neighbor algorithm that merged closely related sequences to remove PCR and sequencing errors. Alignment of CDR3 sequences to IMGT reference sequences was used to assign V, D and J gene segments. For a sequence to be retained, at least a six-nucleotide match to both a V gene segment and a J gene segment was required. Rearrangements were called productive when the CDR3 lacked stop codons and stayed in frame with V and J; all others were non-productive. CDR3 was defined according to IMGT convention as the region running from the second conserved V-encoded cysteine to the conserved J-encoded phenylalanine. Sequences without an unambiguous match to a single V gene segment were excluded from the earlier analysis of about 600 of the donors. In an earlier analysis of a few hundred of the donors, V segments were called functional above 56.7% productive rearrangements and were called segregating when the between-donor standard deviation exceeded 5%. To diagnose cytomegalovirus status from the catalog of TCR beta chain sequences, a statistical classification framework was built. V and J gene assignment, in a later analysis, came from comparing TCR nucleotide sequences with IMGT/GENE-DB human TR gene sequences. A later analysis assigned CDR3 sequences and most-parsimonious VDJ recombination scenarios with the TCRdist pipeline. In a later analysis, each TCR beta chain was defined by its CDR3 amino acid sequence together with its V-gene family, and reads without a unique V-gene family were excluded. In a later analysis, some 600 highly shared, low-generation-probability nucleotide sequences were removed to address suspected cross-contamination and a sequencing artifact. For each public chain, a later analysis derived a clonal expansion index from normalized ranks of inferred template counts within each repertoire. Generation probabilities in a later analysis came from a VDJ recombination model fitted to out-of-frame rearrangements, and those results were checked against IGoR. Hypergeometric tests were used in a later analysis to score TCR-TCR, TCR-HLA and TCR-CMV co-occurrence, with a repertoire-size bias correction applied to the TCR pairs. In a later analysis, false discovery rates were estimated by permuting HLA or CMV assignments 20 times. In a later analysis, co-occurring TCRs were grouped using DBSCAN, and TCRdist sequence similarity was added for clustering within HLA-allele-positive subsets. Co-occurrence clustering excluded repertoires with fewer than 30,000 or more than 120,000 public chains, plus five with anomalous nucleotide sharing. The source is immuneACCESS, and TCRdb retained only in-frame sequences with V and J called. Part of the clones is not carried over; for the studies checked, unresolved V genes explain less than half of this, and the remainder is unexplained. The D gene and trimming were derived from the DNA, and the V and J assignments and clone size from that table. Counted in this sample were about 130,000 clones; around 70% of them appeared once. More than 2.5% of the sample is held by the ten biggest clonotypes.

This clonotype originated in an older woman in good health and CMV-seropositive. Material for sequencing was PBMCs. Recombination linked TRBV7-8 to TRBJ1-6; a confident D gene designation cannot be given. CDR3 reads: CASSIRRSSYNSPLHF. The sequenced DNA is TGTGCCAGCAGCATCCGGAGGAGCTCCTATAATTCACCCCTCCACTTT.